Given below is one T cell receptor (beta chain) in context. As yet, its antigen is unknown. Priming with a constant-region primer yielded TCR beta cDNA from 400 to 500 ng total RNA. Three-round nested multiplex PCR performed with slightly modified ARM-PCR produced the TCR beta libraries. Running 9 to 11 cycles apiece, the first two PCR rounds relied on TRBV1-TRBV30 forward primers together with a C-beta reverse primer. TCRdb processed the multiplex PCR reads anew with MiXCR; each CDR3 protein has one entry. The data contain hundreds of thousands of distinct CDR3 sequences, 50% to 70% of them singletons. The CDR3 totals 16 residues. With 8 bases removed from V and 6 bases from J, the gap between germline ends came to 23 bases. Per the germline V gene, CDR1 is MNHEY and CDR2 is SVGEGT. This entry is derived from a study of tumor-infiltrating lymphocytes in primary liver carcinoma. Germline DNA was also extracted, and blood RNA was taken from unsorted whole blood.

Overall study results and limits: The bulk unsorted samples meant that CD4+ and CD8+ repertoires went uncompared.

V usage is TRBV6-2 or TRBV6-3 and J usage is TRBJ2-1; D is possibly TRBD1 (6 bases). The sequenced sample was peripheral blood. This sequence originates from a man aged 40-49 years with primary liver carcinoma and hepatitis B virus infection. The CDR3: CASGGGGWDGSNEQFF. The CDR3 region has the DNA TGTGCCAGCGGTGGGGGCGGATGGGACGGGTCCAATGAGCAGTTCTTC.